These T cell receptor beta chains were read from a single sample in a study of early T cells in non-severe SARS-CoV-2 infection. TCRdb ran MiXCR on the 5' RACE reads and lists one entry per CDR3 protein. The sample carries some 82,000 distinct CDR3 sequences, about 12% recorded once. The sequencing sample was made of whole blood. The receptors come from an adult who was a healthcare worker with PCR-confirmed SARS-CoV-2 infection or an uninfected control (not recorded which). The CDR3 runs from the conserved cysteine through the conserved F or W. D genes are given only for firm matches. Clone size is stated in some rows and not others, as once, few, many or a class when expanded.

D gene | J gene | CDR3 length | clone size | V gene | CDR3 protein | CDR3 DNA
. | TRBJ1-1 | 12 | many | TRBV30 | CAWSEQGVEAFF | TGTGCCTGGAGTGAGCAGGGTGTGGAAGCTTTCTTT
TRBD2 | TRBJ2-3 | 14 | few | TRBV20-1 | CSALLAGGTDTQYF | TGCAGTGCACTCCTAGCGGGGGGGACAGATACGCAGTATTTT
. | TRBJ2-7 | 13 | many | TRBV11-2 | CASSLDSFYEQYF | TGTGCCAGCAGCTTAGATAGTTTCTACGAGCAGTACTTC
. | TRBJ1-3 | 16 | many | TRBV7-9 | CASSPWQGLAENTIYF | TGTGCCAGCAGCCCCTGGCAGGGGCTCGCGGAAAACACCATATATTTT
. | TRBJ2-7 | 14 | . | TRBV11-3 | CASSPGKGLGEQYF | TGTGCCAGCAGCCCAGGAAAGGGTTTGGGCGAGCAGTACTTC
TRBD2 | TRBJ2-2 | 16 | . | TRBV11-2 | CASTSRTSANTGELFF | TGTGCCAGCACATCTCGGACTAGCGCAAACACCGGGGAGCTGTTTTTT
. | TRBJ2-3 | 16 | few | TRBV5-1 | CASSSGRSLVTDTQYF | TGCGCCAGCAGCTCCGGACGGAGCTTAGTCACAGATACGCAGTATTTT
. | TRBJ1-1 | 17 | many | TRBV7-9 | CASSLGQLGALNTEAFF | TGTGCCAGCAGCTTAGGACAGCTGGGTGCTCTGAACACTGAAGCTTTCTTT
. | TRBJ1-2 | 15 | . | TRBV4-1 | CASSQDRTEFYGYTF | TGCGCCAGCAGCCAAGATCGGACAGAGTTCTATGGCTACACCTTC
. | TRBJ2-7 | 14 | . | TRBV7-9 | CASSPRTGSYEQYF | TGTGCCAGCAGCCCCAGAACAGGGTCCTACGAGCAGTACTTC
. | TRBJ1-4 | 13 | few | TRBV12-3/TRBV12-4 | CASSLRGGGKLFF | TGTGCCAGCAGTTTAAGGGGCGGAGGAAAACTGTTTTTT
TRBD2 | TRBJ2-3 | 15 | . | TRBV5-1 | CASSPGLAATDTQYF | TGCGCCAGCAGTCCGGGACTAGCGGCCACAGATACGCAGTATTTT
. | TRBJ1-2 | 11 | . | TRBV28 | CVGGSPYGYTF | TGTGTGGGGGGAAGTCCCTATGGCTACACCTTC
. | TRBJ2-1 | 13 | . | TRBV6-5 | CASSYSRANEQFF | TGTGCCAGCAGTTACTCGCGGGCCAATGAGCAGTTCTTC
. | TRBJ1-6 | 15 | few | TRBV12-5 | CASGDRSSYNSPLHF | TGTGCTAGTGGCGACAGGAGCTCCTATAATTCACCCCTCCACTTT
. | TRBJ2-3 | 15 | many | TRBV7-3 | CASSPLGPSTDTQYF | TGTGCCAGCAGCCCCCTAGGCCCAAGCACAGATACGCAGTATTTT
. | TRBJ1-1 | 12 | . | TRBV29-1 | CSVVLGGYEAFF | TGCAGCGTTGTACTAGGGGGGTATGAAGCTTTCTTT
. | TRBJ1-1 | 15 | many | TRBV7-9 | CASSLAGISNTEAFF | TGTGCCAGCAGCTTAGCGGGGATTTCGAACACTGAAGCTTTCTTT
TRBD1 | TRBJ1-2 | 16 | . | TRBV7-8 | CASSFGPGGKNYGYTF | TGTGCCAGCAGCTTTGGGCCAGGGGGTAAAAACTATGGCTACACCTTC
TRBD2 | TRBJ2-7 | 17 | many | TRBV6-6 | CASSLGLAGRPSYEQYF | TGTGCCAGCAGTTTGGGACTAGCGGGACGCCCATCCTACGAGCAGTACTTC
. | TRBJ2-1 | 13 | . | TRBV27 | CASKRPDYNEQFF | TGTGCCAGCAAACGCCCCGATTACAATGAGCAGTTCTTC
. | TRBJ2-3 | 14 | many | TRBV9 | CASSVEEGRDTQYF | TGTGCCAGCAGCGTAGAGGAGGGGCGAGATACGCAGTATTTT
. | TRBJ1-5 | 18 | few | TRBV21-1 | CASSKEILRAEDNQPQHF | TGTGCCAGCAGCAAAGAGATTTTGCGGGCTGAGGACAATCAGCCCCAGCATTTT
. | TRBJ2-7 | 11 | few | TRBV6-5 | CASGQGNEQYF | TGTGCCAGCGGGCAGGGAAACGAGCAGTACTTC
. | TRBJ2-3 | 15 | . | TRBV4-2 | CASSRPSGITDTQYF | TGTGCCAGCAGCCGACCCAGTGGGATCACAGATACGCAGTATTTT
. | TRBJ2-7 | 14 | many | TRBV11-2 | CASSLDTISYEQYF | TGTGCCAGCAGCCTAGACACGATTAGTTACGAGCAGTACTTC
TRBD1 | TRBJ2-7 | 15 | many | TRBV7-9 | CASSLEGTGHPEQYF | TGTGCCAGCAGCTTGGAAGGGACAGGCCATCCTGAGCAGTACTTC
. | TRBJ2-7 | 13 | . | TRBV29-1 | CSVCVPSSYEQYF | TGCAGCGTTTGTGTTCCTTCCTCCTACGAGCAGTACTTC
TRBD2 | TRBJ2-5 | 13 | few | TRBV20-1 | CSAKASGKETQYF | TGCAGTGCTAAGGCTAGCGGGAAAGAGACCCAGTACTTC
. | TRBJ2-1 | 11 | . | TRBV29-1 | CSVESRGEQFF | TGCAGCGTTGAAAGCCGTGGGGAGCAGTTCTTC
TRBD1 | TRBJ1-2 | 15 | many | TRBV29-1 | CSSTSSGTGAEGYTF | TGCAGCTCAACTTCTTCCGGGACAGGGGCAGAAGGCTACACCTTC
. | TRBJ1-2 | 13 | many | TRBV7-3 | CASSITGVYGYTF | TGTGCCAGCAGCATAACAGGCGTCTATGGCTACACCTTC
. | TRBJ1-2 | 12 | many | TRBV6-5 | CASKTDKYGYTF | TGTGCCAGCAAAACCGACAAGTATGGCTACACCTTC
TRBD2 | TRBJ2-3 | 18 | many | TRBV7-6 | CASSLTTGLAGNSDTQYF | TGTGCCAGCAGCTTAACCACCGGACTAGCGGGAAACTCAGATACGCAGTATTTT
TRBD1 | TRBJ2-3 | 17 | . | TRBV7-8 | CASSSLRDRRSADTQYF | TGTGCCAGCAGCTCTCTCCGGGACAGGAGGAGTGCAGATACGCAGTATTTT
TRBD2 | TRBJ2-3 | 17 | many | TRBV20-1 | CSASPLAGAPAADTQYF | TGCAGTGCTAGCCCCCTAGCGGGAGCACCGGCAGCAGATACGCAGTATTTT
TRBD1 | TRBJ2-7 | 14 | few | TRBV10-3 | CAISDDQGVSEQYF | TGTGCCATCAGTGATGACCAGGGGGTGAGCGAGCAGTACTTC
. | TRBJ2-1 | 16 | few | TRBV7-8 | CASSTRDLPSYNEQFF | TGTGCCAGCAGCACCCGCGACTTACCCTCCTACAATGAGCAGTTCTTC
. | TRBJ1-6 | 15 | many | TRBV5-6 | CASSLAANYNSPLHF | TGTGCCAGCAGCTTGGCCGCTAACTATAATTCACCCCTCCACTTT
. | TRBJ1-4 | 14 | few | TRBV3-1 | CASSQGGAREKLFF | TGTGCCAGCAGCCAAGGGGGGGCGCGAGAAAAACTGTTTTTT
. | TRBJ1-1 | 14 | . | TRBV15 | CATSTPEGQIEAFF | TGTGCCACCAGCACCCCCGAGGGGCAGATTGAAGCTTTCTTT
. | TRBJ2-3 | 13 | many | TRBV3-1 | CASSRYGTDTQYF | TGTGCCAGCAGCCGGTATGGCACAGATACGCAGTATTTT
TRBD2 | TRBJ2-1 | 17 | . | TRBV11-2 | CASRDLAREGDMNEQFF | TGTGCCAGCAGAGACCTAGCGCGGGAGGGTGATATGAATGAGCAGTTCTTC
. | TRBJ1-5 | 13 | . | TRBV14 | CASSQGTHQPQHF | TGTGCCAGCAGCCAAGGGACCCATCAGCCCCAGCATTTT